Sequencing of this T cell receptor (beta chain) was carried out in a study of cytomegalovirus exposure and HLA in healthy donors. Study outcomes and limitations: Some TCR beta chains (164 of them) were listed as cytomegalovirus-associated. Owing to their indistinguishability, certain V segments, notably TRBV6-2 and TRBV6-3, were excluded.

Use of 60 Vbeta and 13 Jbeta primers characterized the PCR. TCRdb's copy holds only in-frame clones and misses some; the assay was immunoSEQ multiplex PCR. Found here are about 180,000 clones, around 80% of them singletons; the top ten hold approximately 5.1%. As concerns this clone: Antigen specificity is unknown.

Trimming at V came to 6 bases and at J to 3 bases, leaving 3 bases not matched to a gene. Germline CDR1 MNHEY, CDR2 SMNVEV (reference sequence). The CDR3 runs 14 residues. The receptor's source is a man aged 40-49 years in good health and CMV-seronegative. The J gene is TRBJ2-7, the V gene TRBV27; 12 bases map to TRBD2. The sample was PBMCs. The DNA of the CDR3 is TGTGCCAGCAGATCTAGCGGGAGGGGCTACGAGCAGTACTTC. Translation gives CASRSSGRGYEQYF.